The 27 T cell receptor beta chains given below trace back to one sample, sequenced in a study of shared clonotypes between healthy human individuals. The repertoire was sequenced with immunoSEQ multiplex PCR; TCRdb's copy has only in-frame clones and lacks some. The table has about 980,000 clones, roughly 72% seen once. Sequencing used memory CD4+ T cells sorted from blood. Subset specified: CD45RA-negative fraction. The receptors here all came from a man between 18 and 29 years old in good health.

This rearrangement joins TRBV11-2 to TRBJ2-1, with D possibly TRBD2 on 5 matching bases. Trimming removed 5 bases from V and 13 bases from J, with 15 bases in between. The CDR3 length is 12 residues. CDR1 is SGHAT, CDR2 FQNNGV, per germline. CDR3 sequence (DNA): TGTGCCAGCAGCCCCCAGCGGACTTTTCAGTTCTTC. It translates to CASSPQRTFQFF.

This chain links TRBV5-1 with TRBJ2-3; 10 bases agree with TRBD2. The germline gives CDR1 SGHRS, CDR2 YFSETQ. With 4 bases clipped from V and 2 bases from J, the junction kept 13 bases outside the gene matches. The length of the CDR3 is 18 residues. This CDR3 reads CASSPRKISGGNTDTQYF. The CDR3 DNA reads as TGCGCCAGCAGCCCACGAAAAATTAGCGGGGGGAACACAGATACGCAGTATTTT.

CDR3 residues: CATSKRGGTEAFF. The CDR3 DNA follows: TGTGCCACCAGTAAGAGGGGTGGCACTGAAGCTTTCTTT. V usage is TRBV5-6 and J usage is TRBJ1-1; possible D gene TRBD1, 5 bases. V lost 9 bases, J lost 4 bases, and 16 bases lay in between. The CDR3 consists of 13 residues. The germline CDR1 and CDR2 sequences are SGHDT and YYEEEE.

This clone was seen more than once but under ten times. The J gene is TRBJ1-1, the V gene TRBV18, with D perhaps TRBD1 (6 bases). V lost 2 bases, J lost 13 bases, and 11 bases lay in between. Germline CDR1 KGHSH, CDR2 LQKENI. This CDR3 spans 11 amino acids. CDR3 residues: CASSPTGTVFF. The CDR3 region has the DNA TGTGCCAGCTCACCAACAGGGACCGTTTTCTTT.

This chain connects TRBV27 to TRBJ2-7, with 15 bases lining up with TRBD2. V lost 5 bases and J lost 7; bases outside the gene matches: 3. CDR1 and CDR2 (germline): MNHEY, SMNVEV (reference sequence). The CDR3 extends over 14 amino acids. The CDR3 DNA reads TGTGCCAGCAGTCCTGGGACTAGCGGGAGGGAGCAGTACTTC. This sequence encodes CASSPGTSGREQYF.

CDR3 residues: CASRGNEQYF. CDR3 coding DNA: TGTGCCAGCAGAGGAAACGAGCAGTACTTC. The rearrangement uses TRBV21-1 and TRBJ2-7. TRBV21-1 is described as a pseudogene. This CDR3 region has 10 residues.

Note on this clone: This probably arose from a read error, given a far larger clone one base away. Other DNA sequences from this sample encode an identical CDR3 as well. V and J are TRBV14 and TRBJ2-2; D is unresolved. Trimming removed 1 base from V and 4 bases from J, with 1 base in between. This CDR3 has 12 residues. CDR1 SGHDN and CDR2 FVKESK come from the germline V gene. CDR3 region: CASSQVTGELFF. Here the CDR3 DNA reads TGTGCCAGCAGCCAAGTCACCGGGGAGCTGTTTTTT.

The chain is built from TRBV28 and TRBJ2-7, with D perhaps matching TRBD1 (5 bases). This CDR3 comprises 14 residues. Deletions cut 7 bases from V and 4 bases from J, with 17 bases between. Germline CDR1 reads MDHEN; CDR2 reads SYDVKM. The CDR3 DNA sequence: TGTGCCAGCAACCCGACAGATTCGGGTTACGAGCAGTACTTC. It encodes CASNPTDSGYEQYF.

The genes are TRBV19 and TRBJ1-6, with 7 bases identical to TRBD1. Germline CDR1 reads LNHDA; CDR2 reads SQIVND (reference sequence). J lost 8 bases, V lost 1 base, and 8 bases had no gene match. The CDR3 consists of 16 residues. The CDR3 loop is CASSIGDRVRHSPLHF. The CDR3 bases are TGTGCCAGTAGTATAGGCGACAGGGTCCGACATTCACCCCTCCACTTT.

This clone was seen just once. The chain combines TRBV15 with TRBJ1-4, with 7 bases fitting TRBD1. From germline, CDR1 is LNHNV and CDR2 YYDKDF (reference sequence). The CDR3 sequence is 16 residues long. V gave up 7 bases and J gave up 3 bases; unmatched junction bases: 11. In DNA, the CDR3 is TGTGCCACCATTCCGTACCGGGACAGCCCTAATGAAAAACTGTTTTTT. It specifies CATIPYRDSPNEKLFF.

The chain carries TRBV18 and TRBJ2-2; D possibly matches TRBD1 or TRBD2 (6 bases each). V lost 6 bases and J 6 bases, leaving 17 bases between the germline ends. CDR3 length equals 15 residues. Per germline, CDR1 KGHSH and CDR2 LQKENI. The DNA of the CDR3 is TGTGCCAGCTCGCAGGGGACTGCAGGCTCCGGGGAGCTGTTTTTT. It codes for CASSQGTAGSGELFF.

The CDR3: CASSLDTGNSYEQYF. CDR3 sequence (DNA): TGTGCCAGCAGCTTAGACACAGGAAACTCCTACGAGCAGTACTTC. The J gene is TRBJ2-7, the V gene TRBV7-9; tentatively, D is TRBD1 (5 bases). The CDR3 runs to 15 residues. The V end lost 1 base, the J end lost 0 bases, and 10 bases lay between the germline ends. Germline values: CDR1 SEHNR, CDR2 FQNEAQ (reference sequence). Supplemented by reference TRBV7-9 and TRBJ2-7, the full variable domain reads DTGVSQNPRHKITKRGQNVTFRCDPISEHNRLYWYRQTLGQGPEFLTYFQNEAQLEKSRLLSDRFSAERPKGSFSTLEIQRTEQGDSAMYLCASSLDTGNSYEQYFGPGTRLTVT.

The rearrangement uses TRBV28 and TRBJ2-7; D possibly corresponds to TRBD2 (6 bases). Germline CDR1 reads MDHEN; CDR2 reads SYDVKM. The CDR3 runs 14 residues. V gave up 4 bases and J gave up 2 bases, with 12 bases separating them. CDR3 amino acids: CASSSGTEPYEQYF. In nucleotides, the CDR3 is TGTGCCAGCAGTTCCGGGACTGAGCCCTACGAGCAGTACTTC.

The chain joins TRBV5-8 to TRBJ1-5, with D tentatively TRBD1 (5 bases). The CDR3 runs 14 residues. V lost 3 bases and J lost 0, with 7 bases in between. CDR1 and CDR2 (germline): SGHTS, YDEGEE. The CDR3 spells CASSSRDSNQPQHF. The CDR3 DNA sequence: TGTGCCAGCAGCTCCAGGGATAGCAATCAGCCCCAGCATTTT.

CDR3 DNA: TGTGCCAGCAGGCGGGGGACTAGCGCTCAAGAGACCCAGTACTTC. This encodes CASRRGTSAQETQYF. V and J are TRBV5-4 and TRBJ2-5; the match to TRBD2 covers 10 bases. The CDR3 sequence is 15 residues long. Germline values: CDR1 SGHNT, CDR2 YYREEE (reference sequence). V lost 5 bases to trimming and J lost 2 bases; unmatched junction nucleotides: 6.

This clone showed up just once. The chain carries TRBV25-1 and TRBJ2-5; D is unresolved. This CDR3 is 14 amino acids long. V lost 7 bases and J lost 4, with 16 bases in between. Germline CDR1 is MGHDK and CDR2 is SYGVNS. The CDR3 nucleotides are TGTGCCAGCAAATATACAGCGTCGGGAGAGACCCAGTACTTC. This sequence encodes CASKYTASGETQYF. The full variable domain, its missing parts supplied by reference TRBV25-1 and TRBJ2-5, is EADIYQTPRYLVIGTGKKITLECSQTMGHDKMYWYQQDPGMELHLIHYSYGVNSTEKGDLSSESTVSRIRTEHFPLTLESARPSHTSQYLCASKYTASGETQYFGPGTRLLVL.

This clone came up once. This chain joins TRBV2 and TRBJ1-4; possible D gene TRBD1, 6 bases. From germline, CDR1 is SNHLY and CDR2 FYNNEI. V was clipped by 7 bases and J by 7 bases, with 10 bases between them. The CDR3 runs to 12 residues. The CDR3 here is CASKVRGEKLFF. The CDR3 nucleotides are TGTGCCAGCAAGGTCAGGGGTGAAAAACTGTTTTTT.

Only one count was recorded for this clone. The chain employs TRBV7-2 and TRBJ2-2, with D uncertain. Germline assignment: CDR1 SGHTA and CDR2 FQGNSA. This CDR3 contains 14 residues. V shed 5 bases and J shed 6 bases, with 13 bases lying between them. The CDR3 DNA is TGTGCCAGCAGCCTTTCTAGGATGGCCGGGGAGCTGTTTTTT. Encoded protein: CASSLSRMAGELFF.

This clone came up many times. The rearrangement uses TRBV4-1 and TRBJ2-5, with D perhaps matching TRBD2 (5 bases). Germline V CDR1 and CDR2: MGHRA, YSYEKL. The CDR3 has 14 amino acids. Trimming shortened V by 0 bases and J by 4 bases, and 9 bases separated the two germline ends. This chain's CDR3 is CASSQDGRGETQYF. The CDR3 DNA follows: TGCGCCAGCAGCCAAGATGGACGGGGAGAGACCCAGTACTTC.

V is TRBV6-1 and J is TRBJ1-1; no reliable D call. The V gene lost 0 bases and the J gene lost 10 bases, with 3 bases spanning the gap. Germline V gene sequence: CDR1 MNHNS, CDR2 SASEGT. The CDR3 covers 10 residues. The CDR3 sequence is CASSEAAAFF. The CDR3 region has the DNA TGTGCCAGCAGTGAAGCGGCAGCTTTCTTT.

The genes are TRBV6-6 and TRBJ2-1; the D call may be TRBD1 or TRBD2 (5 bases each). Trimming left V 6 bases short and J 4 bases short, with 13 bases between. The CDR3 sequence is 14 residues long. Looked up from germline, CDR1 is MNHNY and CDR2 is SVGAGI (reference sequence). The chain's CDR3 is CASRPDGAYNEQFF. The CDR3 nucleotides are TGTGCCAGCAGACCGGACGGGGCGTACAATGAGCAGTTCTTC.

This sequence joins TRBV5-1 and TRBJ2-5; D is perhaps TRBD1 (6 bases). The V end lost 5 bases, the J end lost 2 bases, and 16 bases lay between the germline ends. Germline loops: CDR1 SGHRS, CDR2 YFSETQ. This CDR3 is built from 15 residues. The CDR3 region has the DNA TGCGCCAGCAGTACGGGACAAGCCTATCAAGAGACCCAGTACTTC. This translates into CASSTGQAYQETQYF.

V gene TRBV23-1 combines with J gene TRBJ1-5; TRBD1 aligns across 7 bases. TRBV23-1 is an open reading frame whose function is uncertain. Trimming at V came to 6 bases and at J to 4 bases, leaving 15 bases not matched to a gene. The CDR3 is 17 residues long. CDR3 sequence: CASRATWGQSANQPQHF. The CDR3 DNA reads as TGCGCCAGCAGGGCGACATGGGGACAGTCGGCAAATCAGCCCCAGCATTTT.

The rearrangement links TRBV2 to TRBJ2-7; TRBD1 aligns across 11 bases. V dropped 5 bases and J dropped 3; count of bases not matched to a gene: 6. The CDR3 runs to 15 residues. The germline V gene has CDR1 SNHLY and CDR2 FYNNEI. The CDR3 region is CASSSGTGGGYEQYF. Written as DNA, the CDR3 is TGTGCCAGCAGTTCCGGGACAGGGGGGGGCTACGAGCAGTACTTC.

In DNA form, the CDR3 reads TGCGCCAGCAGCTTGGGAGGGAATAGCAATGGCTACACCTTC. Translation gives CASSLGGNSNGYTF. The chain has TRBV5-1 and TRBJ1-2; D unclear. Germline V gene lookup returns CDR1 SGHRS and CDR2 YFSETQ. Trimming took off 0 bases at V and 6 bases at J, with 12 bases between the two ends. The CDR3 is 14 residues long.

The rearrangement links TRBV29-1 to TRBJ2-7; tentative D call: TRBD2 (6 bases). Germline V gives CDR1 SQVTM, CDR2 ANQGSEA. Between the trimmed V and J ends, which lost 2 bases and 7 bases, there was a span of 18 bases. The CDR3 has 14 residues. CDR3 DNA sequence: TGCAGCGTTGAATCCGGGACTCCACGGGGGGAGCAGTACTTC. Translated, it gives CSVESGTPRGEQYF.

This clone was recorded a few times. The chain uses TRBV7-3 and TRBJ2-7; D call uncertain. Germline CDR1 and CDR2: SGHTA and FQGTGA. Trimming took 1 base from V and 3 from J, leaving 10 bases between them. This CDR3 spans 14 amino acids. The CDR3 sequence is CASSLRRTNYEQYF. The CDR3, as DNA: TGTGCCAGCAGCTTAAGGCGAACCAACTACGAGCAGTACTTC. Drawing the rest from reference TRBV7-3 and TRBJ2-7, the complete variable domain is GAGVSQTPSNKVTEKGKYVELRCDPISGHTALYWYRQSLGQGPEFLIYFQGTGAADDSGLPNDRFFAVRPEGSVSTLKIQRTERGDSAVYLCASSLRRTNYEQYFGPGTRLTVT.